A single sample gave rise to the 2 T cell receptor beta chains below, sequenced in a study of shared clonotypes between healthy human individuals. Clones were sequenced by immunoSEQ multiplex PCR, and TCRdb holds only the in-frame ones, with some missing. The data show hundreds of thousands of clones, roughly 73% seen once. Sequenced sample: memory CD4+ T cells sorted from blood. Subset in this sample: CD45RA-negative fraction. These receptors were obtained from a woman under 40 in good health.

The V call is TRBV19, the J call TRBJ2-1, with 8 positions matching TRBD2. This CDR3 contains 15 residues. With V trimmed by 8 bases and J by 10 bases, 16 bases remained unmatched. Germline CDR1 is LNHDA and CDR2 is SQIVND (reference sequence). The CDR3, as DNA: TGTGCCAGTTCAGGCCGGGGGGGTTTCGGACGAGAGCAGTTCTTC. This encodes CASSGRGGFGREQFF.

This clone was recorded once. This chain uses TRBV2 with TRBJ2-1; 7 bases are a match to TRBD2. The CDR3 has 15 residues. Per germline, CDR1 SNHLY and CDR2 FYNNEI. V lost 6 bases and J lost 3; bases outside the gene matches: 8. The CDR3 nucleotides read TGTGCCAGCAGGGCAGGTAGCGGGCTCTACAATGAGCAGTTCTTC. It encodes CASRAGSGLYNEQFF.